Given below is one T cell receptor (beta chain) in context. Its antigen is not known. The PCR was carried out with 60 Vbeta primers and 13 Jbeta primers. TCRdb's table, derived via immunoSEQ multiplex PCR, lists solely in-frame clones and lacks some. This sample has about 200,000 clones, with around 75% found just once. The sample is drawn from a study of cytomegalovirus exposure and HLA in healthy donors. Study summary: There were more than 350 genotyped donors. Of these, roughly 84% fell in the genetic ancestry cluster associated with self-reported Caucasian donors.

This CDR3 has 13 amino acids. Germline V gene data show CDR1 as MNHNS and CDR2 as SASEGT. V was pared by 9 bases and J by 4 bases, with 7 bases of the junction left unmatched. Overall study results and limits: Versus the roughly 670-donor mean, an Asian-associated ancestry cluster reportedly showed fewer N-insertions in a later analysis. High sensitivity and specificity were reportedly achieved when the classifier diagnosed cytomegalovirus status.

The chain employs TRBV6-1 and TRBJ1-1; 8 bases align to TRBD1. Sample: PBMCs. The receptor's source is a woman in her forties or fifties in good health and CMV-seronegative. This CDR3 reads CASRTGRSTEAFF. The CDR3 DNA is TGTGCCAGTCGGACAGGGCGGAGCACTGAAGCTTTCTTT.